This T cell receptor beta chain came from a study of blood T cells in healthy people across ages. Then a second PCR, running about 6 to 12 cycles, was carried out with a sample-barcoded 5' primer and a J-beta primer mix. Every molecule of cDNA carried a tag from a template-switch adaptor with 12 random nucleotides. TCRdb re-called the 5' RACE reads through MiXCR, storing one row per CDR3 protein. This table has fewer than 950,000 distinct CDR3 sequences, 50% to 65% appearing once. As regards this clonotype: One end of the junction is discordant with germline, which a read error may explain.

Sequencing was done on a sample of blood. The TCR was taken from a man older than 75 in good health.

The CDR3 nucleotides read TGTGCCAGCAGTGAGGAGATGGGAGGCCAAGGGACCCAGTACTTC. Its translation: CASSEEMGGQGTQYF. The genes are TRBV2 and TRBJ2-5; weak D call: TRBD2 (6 bases). This CDR3 has 15 amino acids. Looked up from germline, CDR1 is SNHLY and CDR2 is FYNNEI.